The text below deals with one TCR beta chain. No cognate antigen has been identified for it. One end of the junction does not line up with germline, which may come from a read error. The data stem from a study of immune evolution from preneoplasia to lung adenocarcinoma (dated by TCRdb to about 2021). About the study as a whole: HLA loss of heterozygosity was found in more than 5.5% of AIS, about 16% of MIA and 25% to 40% of ADC lesions, and in no AAH lesions. Immune contexture across lung adenocarcinoma precursors and invasive adenocarcinoma was profiled using immune gene expression, TCR sequencing and multiplex immunofluorescence. Resected precursor lesions (AAH, AIS, MIA) and invasive adenocarcinomas were compared against paired morphologically normal lung tissue. The sample size depended on which specimens were available, not on a prior power calculation. The immune data were integrated with whole exome sequencing and methylation data from the same cohort of nodules. The overall cohort was made up of about 50 patients with pulmonary nodules who had surgical resection. A total of 45 to 55 patients contributed TCR sequencing data. The study reported that fewer than 130 samples were used for TCR sequencing. POLYSOLVER was used to infer Class I HLA alleles from exome data, and LOHHLA was used to detect allele-specific HLA loss. Overall study outcomes, separate from this receptor: Clonality was highest in normal lung, while later-stage lesions appeared to show lower clonality but higher T cell density and diversity. Normal lung had the highest top T cell clone frequencies, and these frequencies appeared to fall progressively from AAH through AIS, MIA and invasive adenocarcinoma. The findings were based on association rather than direct causation, and larger cohorts with long-term follow-up and longitudinal biopsies were deemed needed. Because every patient came from Japan and China, how well the results apply to Western populations was uncertain. T cell clonality was highest in KRAS-mutant nodules compared with EGFR-mutant or double wild-type lesions.

Between about 2014 and 2018, the patients underwent resection in either Japan or China. Two lung cancer pathologists independently confirmed the histologic diagnosis of each case on H&E slides. For nucleic acid extraction, premalignant or tumor cells were enriched by macro-dissection following pathologic assessment. The AllPrep DNA/RNA FFPE Kit was used to isolate DNA from FFPE tissue. TCR beta CDR3 regions were sequenced from DNA using the immunoSEQ hsTCRbeta Kit. As for how the authors treated the data: The ImmunoSEQ Analyzer was used to analyse the TCR sequencing data. T cell clonality was defined as 1 minus Pielou's evenness, as computed on productive rearrangements. The inverse Simpson index, applied to productive templates, was used to measure T cell diversity. T cell density was expressed as TCR beta template counts normalized to usable DNA, with usable DNA estimated by amplifying and sequencing housekeeping genes. Two-sided Kruskal-Wallis tests were used to compare TCR metrics between histologic stages. The immuneACCESS repertoire file appears here via TCRdb, limited to in-frame rearrangements. These files lack a portion of the clones; in checked studies, under half of the deficit traces to unresolved V genes, and the cause of the others is not known. The D gene and trimming were derived from the DNA, and the V and J assignments and clone size from that table. The sample profile shows several thousand clones; about four fifths of them were found once. The ten largest clonotypes hold roughly 2.3% of the sample.

Based on the germline V gene, the CDR1 and CDR2 sequences are SGHDT and YYEEEE. CDR3 length: 15 amino acids, cysteine to phenylalanine. Only the CDR3 region is kept as DNA, spanning 45 bases read in frame from base 1. What was sequenced was FFPE invasive lung adenocarcinoma tissue. This specimen's cell subset or site label, interpreted: frankly invasive lung adenocarcinoma (ADC). This clonotype originated in a person aged 50-75 years with lung adenocarcinoma. The V and J genes are TRBV5-6 and TRBJ2-1; the junction holds 13 bases that match TRBD2. The DNA sequence reads TGTGCCAGCAGCCCCGGCGGACTAGCGGGAGTTGAGCAATTCTTC. The resulting protein is CASSPGGLAGVEQFF. The variable domain in full, with residues beyond the CDR3 obtained from the reference TRBV5-6 and TRBJ2-1 genes, is DAGVTQSPTHLIKTRGQQVTLRCSPKSGHDTVSWYQQALGQGPQFIFQYYEEEERQRGNFPDRFSGHQFPNYSSELNVNALLLGDSALYLCASSPGGLAGVEQFFGPGTRLTVL.